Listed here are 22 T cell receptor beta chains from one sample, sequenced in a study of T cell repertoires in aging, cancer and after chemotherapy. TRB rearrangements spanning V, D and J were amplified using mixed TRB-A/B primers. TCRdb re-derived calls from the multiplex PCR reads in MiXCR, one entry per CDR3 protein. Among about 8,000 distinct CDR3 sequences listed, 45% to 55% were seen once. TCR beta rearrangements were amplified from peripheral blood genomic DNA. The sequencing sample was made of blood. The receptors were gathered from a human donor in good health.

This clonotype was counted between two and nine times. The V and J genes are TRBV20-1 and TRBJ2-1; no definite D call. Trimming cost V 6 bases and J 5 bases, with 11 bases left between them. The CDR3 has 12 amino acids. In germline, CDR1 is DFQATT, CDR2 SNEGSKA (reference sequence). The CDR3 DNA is TGCAGTGCCATGGGCGTGAACAATGAGCAGTTCTTC. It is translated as CSAMGVNNEQFF.

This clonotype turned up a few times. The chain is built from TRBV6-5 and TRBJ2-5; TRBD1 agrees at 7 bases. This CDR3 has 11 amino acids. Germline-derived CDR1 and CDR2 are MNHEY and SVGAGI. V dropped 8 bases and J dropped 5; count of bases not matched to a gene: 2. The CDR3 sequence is CASARGETQYF. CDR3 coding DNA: TGTGCCAGCGCCAGGGGGGAGACCCAGTACTTC.

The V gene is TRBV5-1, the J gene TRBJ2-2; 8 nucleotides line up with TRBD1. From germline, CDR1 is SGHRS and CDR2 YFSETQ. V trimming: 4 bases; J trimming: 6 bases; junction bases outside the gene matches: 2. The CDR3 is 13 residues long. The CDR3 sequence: CASSRDRPGELFF. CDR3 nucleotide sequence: TGCGCCAGCAGCCGGGACAGGCCCGGGGAGCTGTTTTTT.

Here the CDR3 DNA reads TGTGCCAGCTCACAGGGGGCACGAGAAAAACTGTTTTTT. Amino acid sequence: CASSQGAREKLFF. The chain joins TRBV18 to TRBJ1-4; TRBD1 agrees at 7 bases. The CDR3 length is 13 residues. Per the germline V gene, CDR1 is KGHSH and CDR2 is LQKENI. Trimming at V came to 4 bases and at J to 8 bases, leaving 4 bases not matched to a gene.

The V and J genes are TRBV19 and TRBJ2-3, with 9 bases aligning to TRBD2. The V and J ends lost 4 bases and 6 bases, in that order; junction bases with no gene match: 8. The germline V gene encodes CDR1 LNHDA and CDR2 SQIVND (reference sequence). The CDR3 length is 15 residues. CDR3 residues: CASSTLAGPTDTQYF. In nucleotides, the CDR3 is TGTGCCAGTAGTACTCTAGCGGGGCCAACGGATACGCAGTATTTT.

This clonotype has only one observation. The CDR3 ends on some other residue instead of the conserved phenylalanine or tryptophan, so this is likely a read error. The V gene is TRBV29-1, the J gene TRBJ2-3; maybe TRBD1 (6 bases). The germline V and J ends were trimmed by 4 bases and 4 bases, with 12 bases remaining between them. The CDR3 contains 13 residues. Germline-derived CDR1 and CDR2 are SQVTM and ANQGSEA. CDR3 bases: TGCAGCGTTGGATTAGGGGGATCAGATACGCAGTATTCT. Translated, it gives CSVGLGGSDTQYS.

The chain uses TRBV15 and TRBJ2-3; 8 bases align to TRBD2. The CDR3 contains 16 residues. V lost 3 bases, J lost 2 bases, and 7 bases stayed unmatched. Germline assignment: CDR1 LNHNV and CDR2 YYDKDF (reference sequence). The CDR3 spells CATSRGAGVITDTQYF. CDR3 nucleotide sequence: TGTGCCACCAGCAGGGGAGCGGGGGTGATCACAGATACGCAGTATTTT.

CDR3 nucleotide sequence: TGTGCCAGCAGCTTGGAGTTCTGGGGAAATCAGCCCCAGCATTTT. Translated: CASSLEFWGNQPQHF. V gene TRBV5-5 combines with J gene TRBJ1-5; no reliable D call. Germline CDR1 SGHKS, CDR2 YYEKEE (reference sequence). The length of the CDR3 is 15 residues. The V end was cut by 0 bases, the J end by 4 bases, with 11 bases between.

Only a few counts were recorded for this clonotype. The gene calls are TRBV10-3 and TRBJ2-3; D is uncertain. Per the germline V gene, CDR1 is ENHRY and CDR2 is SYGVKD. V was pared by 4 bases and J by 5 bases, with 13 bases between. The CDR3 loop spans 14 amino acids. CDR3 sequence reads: CAISGLVGGDTQYF. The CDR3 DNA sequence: TGTGCCATCAGTGGCCTAGTGGGTGGAGATACGCAGTATTTT.

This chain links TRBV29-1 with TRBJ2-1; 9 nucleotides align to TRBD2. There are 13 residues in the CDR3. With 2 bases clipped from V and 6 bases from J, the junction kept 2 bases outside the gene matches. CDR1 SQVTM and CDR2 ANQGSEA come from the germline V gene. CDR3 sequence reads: CSVELAGFNEQFF. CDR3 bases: TGCAGCGTTGAACTAGCGGGATTCAATGAGCAGTTCTTC.

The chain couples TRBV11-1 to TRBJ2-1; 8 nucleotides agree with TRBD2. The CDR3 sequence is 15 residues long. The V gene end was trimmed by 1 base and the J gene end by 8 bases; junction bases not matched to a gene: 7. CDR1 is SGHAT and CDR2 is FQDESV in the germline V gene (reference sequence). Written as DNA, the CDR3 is TGTGCCAGCAGCTTAGAAAGCGGGAGTAGGTATGAGCAGTTCTTC. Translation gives CASSLESGSRYEQFF.

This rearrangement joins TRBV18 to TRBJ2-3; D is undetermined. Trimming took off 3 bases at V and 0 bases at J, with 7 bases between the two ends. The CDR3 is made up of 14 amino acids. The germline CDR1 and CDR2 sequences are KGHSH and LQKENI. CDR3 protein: CASSPGESTDTQYF. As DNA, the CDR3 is TGTGCCAGCTCACCTGGGGAAAGCACAGATACGCAGTATTTT.

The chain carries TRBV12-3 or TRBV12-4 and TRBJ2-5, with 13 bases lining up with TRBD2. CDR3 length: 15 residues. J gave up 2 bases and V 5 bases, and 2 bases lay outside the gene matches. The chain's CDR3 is CASSELAGGQETQYF. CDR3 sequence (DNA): TGTGCCAGCAGTGAACTAGCGGGGGGGCAAGAGACCCAGTACTTC.

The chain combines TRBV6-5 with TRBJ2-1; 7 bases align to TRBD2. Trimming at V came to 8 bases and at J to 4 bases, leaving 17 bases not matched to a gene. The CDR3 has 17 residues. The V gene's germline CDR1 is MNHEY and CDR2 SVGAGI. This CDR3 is CASSKGTNSGSYNEQFF. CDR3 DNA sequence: TGTGCCAGCTCAAAGGGGACTAACTCGGGCTCATACAATGAGCAGTTCTTC.

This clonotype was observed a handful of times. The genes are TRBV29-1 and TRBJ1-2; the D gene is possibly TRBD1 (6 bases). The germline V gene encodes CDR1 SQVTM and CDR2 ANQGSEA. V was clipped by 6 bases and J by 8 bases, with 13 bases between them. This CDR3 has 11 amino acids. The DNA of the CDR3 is TGCAGCGTGCCCAGGGGAAGCGGCTACACCTTC. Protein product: CSVPRGSGYTF.

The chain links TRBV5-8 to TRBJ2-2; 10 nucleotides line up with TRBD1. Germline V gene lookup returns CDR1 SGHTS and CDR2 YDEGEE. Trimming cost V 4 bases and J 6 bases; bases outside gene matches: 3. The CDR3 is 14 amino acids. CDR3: CASSKGQGSGELFF. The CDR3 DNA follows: TGTGCCAGCAGCAAGGGACAGGGGTCCGGGGAGCTGTTTTTT.

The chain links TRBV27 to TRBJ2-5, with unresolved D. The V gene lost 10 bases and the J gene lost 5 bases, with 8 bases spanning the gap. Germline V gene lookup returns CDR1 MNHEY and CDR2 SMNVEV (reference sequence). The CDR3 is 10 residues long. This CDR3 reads CANPGETQYF. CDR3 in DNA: TGTGCCAACCCGGGCGAGACCCAGTACTTC.

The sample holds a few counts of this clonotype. The DNA for the CDR3 is TGTGCCAGCATGCTATTCGGATCACCCCTCCACTTT. Translated, it gives CASMLFGSPLHF. The rearrangement uses TRBV27 and TRBJ1-6; the D is unclear. Germline V CDR1 and CDR2: MNHEY, SMNVEV (reference sequence). V was shortened by 7 bases and J by 10 bases, with 11 bases between the two germline ends. The CDR3 spans 12 residues.

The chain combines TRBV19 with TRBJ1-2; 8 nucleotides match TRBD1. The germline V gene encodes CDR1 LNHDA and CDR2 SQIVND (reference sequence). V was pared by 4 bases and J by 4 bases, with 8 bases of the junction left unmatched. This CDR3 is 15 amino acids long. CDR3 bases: TGTGCCAGTAGTAATACAGGGGGGACAAGCTATGGCTACACCTTC. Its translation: CASSNTGGTSYGYTF.

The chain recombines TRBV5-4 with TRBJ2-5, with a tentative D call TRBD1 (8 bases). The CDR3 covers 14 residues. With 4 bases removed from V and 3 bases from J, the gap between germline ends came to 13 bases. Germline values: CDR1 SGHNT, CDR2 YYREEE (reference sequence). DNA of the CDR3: TGTGCCAGCAGCCAAACAGGGGGGGAAGAGACCCAGTACTTC. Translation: CASSQTGGEETQYF.

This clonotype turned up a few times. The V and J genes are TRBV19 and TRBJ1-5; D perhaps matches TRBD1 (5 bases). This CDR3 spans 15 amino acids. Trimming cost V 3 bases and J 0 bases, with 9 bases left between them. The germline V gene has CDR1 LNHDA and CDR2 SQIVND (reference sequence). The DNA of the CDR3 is TGTGCCAGTAGTATGTCAGGGTATAGCAATCAGCCCCAGCATTTT. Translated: CASSMSGYSNQPQHF.

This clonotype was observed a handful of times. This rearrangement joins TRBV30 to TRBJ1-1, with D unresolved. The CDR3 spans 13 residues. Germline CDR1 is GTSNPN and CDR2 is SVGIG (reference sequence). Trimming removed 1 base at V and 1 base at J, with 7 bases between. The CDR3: CAWSERENTEAFF. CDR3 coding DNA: TGTGCCTGGAGTGAACGAGAGAACACTGAAGCTTTCTTT.